A selection of T cell receptor beta chains follows, all from one sample in a study of blood T cell repertoires in COVID-19. Sequencing used immunoSEQ multiplex PCR; TCRdb keeps in-frame clones, though not all of them. The sample contains 150,000 or so clones, over 75% of which appear only once. Sequencing input: PBMCs or T cells enriched from blood (not recorded which). Receptors originate from a man aged 50-60 years who had recovered from COVID-19. Both conserved end residues are part of each CDR3. A D gene is named only where the DNA matches it firmly. Size values are once, few and many counts, or a class for expanded clones, and some rows have none.

j_gene: TRBJ2-7; abundance: NA; d_gene: TRBD1; v_gene: TRBV20-1; CDR3nt: TGCAGTGCTAGTAACAGGGGCTACGAGCAGTACTTC; CDR3aa: CSASNRGYEQYF
j_gene: TRBJ1-5; abundance: NA; d_gene: TRBD1; v_gene: TRBV19; CDR3nt: TGTGCCAGTAGTATCGGGACAGATAGCAATCAGCCCCAGCATTTT; CDR3aa: CASSIGTDSNQPQHF
j_gene: TRBJ1-2; abundance: NA; d_gene: TRBD1; v_gene: TRBV4-2; CDR3nt: TGTGCCAGCAGCCAAGATCATAGGGACAGCGACTATGGCTACACCTTC; CDR3aa: CASSQDHRDSDYGYTF
j_gene: TRBJ1-4; abundance: NA; d_gene: NA; v_gene: TRBV3-1/TRBV3-2; CDR3nt: TGTGCCAGCAGCTTTGGACCAGGGGATGAAAAACTGTTTTTT; CDR3aa: CASSFGPGDEKLFF
j_gene: TRBJ2-5; abundance: NA; d_gene: NA; v_gene: TRBV14; CDR3nt: TGTGCCAGCAGCCCGGGTCTCCAAGAGACCCAGTACTTC; CDR3aa: CASSPGLQETQYF
j_gene: TRBJ1-5; abundance: NA; d_gene: TRBD1; v_gene: TRBV28; CDR3nt: TGTGCCAGCAGTTTTAATGGACAGGGGCGGCCCCAGCATTTT; CDR3aa: CASSFNGQGRPQHF
j_gene: TRBJ2-1; abundance: NA; d_gene: NA; v_gene: TRBV10-2; CDR3nt: TGCGCCAGCAGTGAACGGGAGACTTACAATGAGCAGTTCTTC; CDR3aa: CASSERETYNEQFF
j_gene: TRBJ2-3; abundance: NA; d_gene: NA; v_gene: TRBV25-1; CDR3nt: TGTGCCAGCAGTGAAGGACAGTTATACACAGATACGCAGTATTTT; CDR3aa: CASSEGQLYTDTQYF
j_gene: TRBJ1-1; abundance: NA; d_gene: NA; v_gene: TRBV19; CDR3nt: TGTGCCAGTAGTATAGCACCAGGGTTTAGCACTGAAGCTTTCTTT; CDR3aa: CASSIAPGFSTEAFF
j_gene: TRBJ1-5; abundance: NA; d_gene: TRBD1; v_gene: TRBV6-5; CDR3nt: TGTGCCAGCAGTCTAGGACAGGGAAATCAGCCCCAGCATTTT; CDR3aa: CASSLGQGNQPQHF
j_gene: TRBJ2-1; abundance: once; d_gene: NA; v_gene: TRBV5-1; CDR3nt: TGCGCCAGCAGCTTTATCCCCTACAATGAGCAGTTCTTC; CDR3aa: CASSFIPYNEQFF
j_gene: TRBJ2-2; abundance: NA; d_gene: NA; v_gene: TRBV7-9; CDR3nt: TGTGCCAGCAGTCTCTTTAACACCGGGGAGCTGTTTTTT; CDR3aa: CASSLFNTGELFF
j_gene: TRBJ2-1; abundance: once; d_gene: NA; v_gene: TRBV5-1; CDR3nt: TGCGCCAGCAGCTCCCAGGGTGGGAACAATGAGCAGTTCTTC; CDR3aa: CASSSQGGNNEQFF
j_gene: TRBJ2-7; abundance: NA; d_gene: TRBD2; v_gene: TRBV6-6; CDR3nt: TGTGCCAGCAGTTACTCGTCGGGGGGCGAGCAGTACTTC; CDR3aa: CASSYSSGGEQYF
j_gene: TRBJ2-7; abundance: few; d_gene: NA; v_gene: TRBV7-9; CDR3nt: TGTGCCAGCAGCTTCGGAGGGGTGGGCGAGCAGTACTTC; CDR3aa: CASSFGGVGEQYF
j_gene: TRBJ1-3; abundance: few; d_gene: TRBD1; v_gene: TRBV9; CDR3nt: TGTGCCAGCAGCCCACGGGACAGCTCCCCCAGAAACACCATATATTTT; CDR3aa: CASSPRDSSPRNTIYF
j_gene: TRBJ2-5; abundance: NA; d_gene: TRBD2; v_gene: TRBV5-1; CDR3nt: TGCGCCAGCAGCTTCCCCGGGACTAGCGGGGGGGCCTTTGAGACCCAGTACTTC; CDR3aa: CASSFPGTSGGAFETQYF
j_gene: TRBJ2-7; abundance: NA; d_gene: TRBD1; v_gene: TRBV19; CDR3nt: TGTGCCAGTAGTCCCCGGACAGGGGGGACCTACGAGCAGTACTTC; CDR3aa: CASSPRTGGTYEQYF
j_gene: TRBJ1-1; abundance: NA; d_gene: NA; v_gene: TRBV3-1/TRBV3-2; CDR3nt: TGTGCCAGCAGCCAAGTTGGTGGAGGCACGGGGAGCACTGAAGCTTTCTTT; CDR3aa: CASSQVGGGTGSTEAFF
j_gene: TRBJ2-7; abundance: NA; d_gene: NA; v_gene: TRBV29-1; CDR3nt: TGCAGCGTTGAGGAGGAGCCCTCCTACGAGCAGTACTTC; CDR3aa: CSVEEEPSYEQYF
j_gene: TRBJ2-2; abundance: once; d_gene: TRBD2; v_gene: TRBV28; CDR3nt: TGTGCCAGCAGTTTACGGATTGGAAGCGGGAGGGCCTACGGGGAGCTGTTTTTT; CDR3aa: CASSLRIGSGRAYGELFF
j_gene: TRBJ1-2; abundance: once; d_gene: NA; v_gene: TRBV30; CDR3nt: TGTGCCTGTGTAACAGAGAACTATGGCTACACCTTC; CDR3aa: CACVTENYGYTF
j_gene: TRBJ2-7; abundance: NA; d_gene: NA; v_gene: TRBV7-9; CDR3nt: TGTGCCAGCAGTACAACCGGGACACAAACCTACGAGCAGTACTTC; CDR3aa: CASSTTGTQTYEQYF
j_gene: TRBJ2-2; abundance: NA; d_gene: NA; v_gene: TRBV3-1/TRBV3-2; CDR3nt: TGTGCCAGCAGCCAGGGCAGGACGAACACCGGGGAGCTGTTTTTT; CDR3aa: CASSQGRTNTGELFF
j_gene: TRBJ2-5; abundance: NA; d_gene: TRBD2; v_gene: TRBV28; CDR3nt: TGTGCCAGCATAAGCGGGGGGACTCAAGAGACCCAGTACTTC; CDR3aa: CASISGGTQETQYF